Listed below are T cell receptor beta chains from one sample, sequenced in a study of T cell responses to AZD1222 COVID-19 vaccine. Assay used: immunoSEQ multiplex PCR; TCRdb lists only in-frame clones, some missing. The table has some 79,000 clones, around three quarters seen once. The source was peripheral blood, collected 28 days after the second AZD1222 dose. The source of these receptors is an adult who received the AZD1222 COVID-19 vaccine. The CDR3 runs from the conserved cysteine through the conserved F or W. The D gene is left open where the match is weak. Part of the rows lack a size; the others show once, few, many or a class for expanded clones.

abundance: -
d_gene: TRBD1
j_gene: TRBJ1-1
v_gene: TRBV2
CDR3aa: CASSETTGGNEAFF
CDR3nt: TGTGCCAGCAGCGAGACGACAGGGGGAAATGAAGCTTTCTTT

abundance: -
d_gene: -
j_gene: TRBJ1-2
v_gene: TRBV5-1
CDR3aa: CASSLFGGNYGYTF
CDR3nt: TGCGCCAGCAGCTTGTTTGGAGGGAACTATGGCTACACCTTC

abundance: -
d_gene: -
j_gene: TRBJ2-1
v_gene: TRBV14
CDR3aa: CASSPWGHNEQFF
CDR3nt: TGTGCCAGCAGCCCGTGGGGACACAATGAGCAGTTCTTC

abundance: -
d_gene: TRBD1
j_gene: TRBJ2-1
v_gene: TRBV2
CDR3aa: CASSPRTGSNEQFF
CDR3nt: TGTGCCAGCAGCCCTCGGACAGGGAGTAATGAGCAGTTCTTC

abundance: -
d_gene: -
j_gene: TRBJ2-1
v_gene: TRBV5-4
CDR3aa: CASSFRLVDEQFF
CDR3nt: TGTGCCAGCAGCTTTCGACTAGTTGATGAGCAGTTCTTC

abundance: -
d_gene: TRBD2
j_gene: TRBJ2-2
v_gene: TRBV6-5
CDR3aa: CASSWGLAPNTGELFF
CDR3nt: TGTGCCAGCAGTTGGGGACTAGCACCGAACACCGGGGAGCTGTTTTTT

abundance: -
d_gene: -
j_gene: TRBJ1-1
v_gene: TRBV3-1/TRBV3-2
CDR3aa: CASSRTGLLNTEAFF
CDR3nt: TGTGCCAGCAGCCGGACGGGACTGTTGAACACTGAAGCTTTCTTT

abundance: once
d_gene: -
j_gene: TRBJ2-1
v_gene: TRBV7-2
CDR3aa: CASSLARLEEQFF
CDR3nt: TGTGCCAGCAGCTTAGCAAGACTCGAGGAGCAGTTCTTC

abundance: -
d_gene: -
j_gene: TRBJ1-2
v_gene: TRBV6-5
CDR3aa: CASSGAAWGYTF
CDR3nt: TGTGCCAGCAGCGGGGCGGCGTGGGGCTACACCTTC

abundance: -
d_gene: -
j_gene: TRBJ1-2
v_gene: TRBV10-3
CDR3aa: CASMGEPGYGYTF
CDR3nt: TGTGCCTCGATGGGGGAGCCGGGGTATGGCTACACCTTC

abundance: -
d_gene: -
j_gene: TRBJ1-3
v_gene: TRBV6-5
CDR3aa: CASRPGLFSGNTIYF
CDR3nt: TGTGCCAGCAGGCCCGGACTGTTCTCTGGAAACACCATATATTTT

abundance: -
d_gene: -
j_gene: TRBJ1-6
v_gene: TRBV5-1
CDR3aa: CASSLVQSNSPLHF
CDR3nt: TGCGCCAGCAGCTTGGTCCAGTCTAATTCACCCCTCCACTTT

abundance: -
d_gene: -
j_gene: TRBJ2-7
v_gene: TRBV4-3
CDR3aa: CASSQDLGGGSYEQYF
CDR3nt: TGCGCCAGCAGCCAAGATCTTGGGGGAGGCTCCTACGAGCAGTACTTC

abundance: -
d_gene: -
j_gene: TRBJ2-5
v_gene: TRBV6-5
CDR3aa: CASSYSANEETQYF
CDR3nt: TGTGCCAGCAGTTACTCGGCCAACGAAGAGACCCAGTACTTC

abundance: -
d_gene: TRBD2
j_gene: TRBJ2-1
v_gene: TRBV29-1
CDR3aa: CSVPGLAGDEQFF
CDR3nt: TGCAGCGTGCCGGGACTAGCGGGGGATGAGCAGTTCTTC

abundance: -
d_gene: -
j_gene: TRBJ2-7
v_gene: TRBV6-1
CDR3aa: CASSEKGEAYEQYF
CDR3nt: TGTGCCAGCAGTGAAAAAGGCGAAGCCTACGAGCAGTACTTC

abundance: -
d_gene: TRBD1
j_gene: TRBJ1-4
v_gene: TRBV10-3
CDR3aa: CAISAGTDNEKLFF
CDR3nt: TGTGCCATCAGTGCGGGGACAGACAATGAAAAACTGTTTTTT

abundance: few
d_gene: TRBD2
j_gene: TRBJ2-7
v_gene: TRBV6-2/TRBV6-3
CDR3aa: CASSYSLAGAYEQYF
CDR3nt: TGTGCCAGCAGTTACTCGCTAGCGGGAGCCTACGAGCAGTACTTC

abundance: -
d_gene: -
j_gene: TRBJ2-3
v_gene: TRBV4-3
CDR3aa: CASSQAGLDTQYF
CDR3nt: TGCGCCAGCAGCCAAGCAGGGCTAGATACGCAGTATTTT

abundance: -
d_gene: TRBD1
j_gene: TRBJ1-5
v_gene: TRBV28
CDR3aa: CASSFYLDRGGGISNQPQHF
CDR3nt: TGTGCCAGCAGTTTCTACCTTGACAGGGGTGGCGGAATAAGCAATCAGCCCCAGCATTTT

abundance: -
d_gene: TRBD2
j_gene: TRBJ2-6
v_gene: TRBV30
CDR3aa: CAWTSGSSGANVLTF
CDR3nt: TGTGCCTGGACTAGCGGGAGCTCTGGGGCCAACGTCCTGACTTTC

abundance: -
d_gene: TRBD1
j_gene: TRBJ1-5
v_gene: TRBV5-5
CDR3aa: CASSLGGRQGGEGEPQHF
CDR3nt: TGTGCCAGCAGCTTGGGCGGGCGGCAGGGGGGGGAGGGGGAGCCCCAGCATTTT

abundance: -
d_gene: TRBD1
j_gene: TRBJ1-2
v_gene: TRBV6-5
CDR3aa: CASSSVGTGEYGYTF
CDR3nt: TGTGCCAGCAGTTCGGTCGGGACAGGGGAATATGGCTACACCTTC

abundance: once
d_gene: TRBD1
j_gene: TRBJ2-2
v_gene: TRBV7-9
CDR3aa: CASSSSWDRDTGELFF
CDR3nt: TGTGCCAGCAGTTCATCCTGGGACAGGGACACCGGGGAGCTGTTTTTT

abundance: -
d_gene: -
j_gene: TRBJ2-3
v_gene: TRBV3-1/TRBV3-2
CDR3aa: CASSLSGSTDTQYF
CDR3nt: TGTGCCAGCAGCCTAAGCGGCTCCACAGATACGCAGTATTTT

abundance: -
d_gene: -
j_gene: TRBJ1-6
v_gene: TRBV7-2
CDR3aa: CASSFQGGSPLHF
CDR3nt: TGTGCCAGCAGCTTCCAGGGAGGTTCACCCCTCCACTTT

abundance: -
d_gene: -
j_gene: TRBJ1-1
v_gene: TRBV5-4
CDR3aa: CASSLDWMRNTEAFF
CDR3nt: TGTGCCAGCAGCTTGGACTGGATGAGGAACACTGAAGCTTTCTTT

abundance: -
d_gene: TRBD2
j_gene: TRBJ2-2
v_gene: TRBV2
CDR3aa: CASGRAQTGELFF
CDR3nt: TGTGCCAGCGGGAGGGCCCAAACCGGGGAGCTGTTTTTT

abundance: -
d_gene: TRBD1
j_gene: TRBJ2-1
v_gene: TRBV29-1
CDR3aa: CSVEGDSDEQFF
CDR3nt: TGCAGCGTTGAGGGGGACAGTGATGAGCAGTTCTTC

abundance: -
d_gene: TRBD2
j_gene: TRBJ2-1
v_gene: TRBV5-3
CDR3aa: CARSPPSGGYYNEQFF
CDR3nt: TGTGCCAGAAGCCCTCCTAGCGGGGGCTATTACAATGAGCAGTTCTTC

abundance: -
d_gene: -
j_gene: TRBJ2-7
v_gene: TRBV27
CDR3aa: CASRPGVISSYEQYF
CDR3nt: TGTGCCAGCAGACCGGGCGTCATCAGCTCCTACGAGCAGTACTTC

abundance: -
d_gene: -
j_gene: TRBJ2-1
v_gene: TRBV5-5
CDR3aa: CASSFDIPSYNEQFF
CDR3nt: TGTGCCAGCAGCTTCGACATTCCCTCCTACAATGAGCAGTTCTTC

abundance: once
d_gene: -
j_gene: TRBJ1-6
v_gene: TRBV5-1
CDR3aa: CASSEGGGYNSPLHF
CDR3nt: TGCGCCAGCAGTGAGGGAGGGGGTTATAATTCACCCCTCCACTTT

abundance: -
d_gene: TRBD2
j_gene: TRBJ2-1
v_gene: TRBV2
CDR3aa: CASSELAGAYNEQFF
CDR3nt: TGTGCCAGCAGTGAACTAGCGGGAGCCTACAATGAGCAGTTCTTC

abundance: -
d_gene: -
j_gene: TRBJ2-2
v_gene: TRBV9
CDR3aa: CASSADGAGELFF
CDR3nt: TGTGCCAGCAGCGCCGATGGGGCCGGGGAGCTGTTTTTT

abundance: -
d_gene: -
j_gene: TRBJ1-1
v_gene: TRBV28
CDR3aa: CASSLLAENTEAFF
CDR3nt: TGTGCCAGCAGTTTATTAGCGGAGAACACTGAAGCTTTCTTT

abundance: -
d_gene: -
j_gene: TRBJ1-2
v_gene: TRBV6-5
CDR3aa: CASRDPGGSNYGYTF
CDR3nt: TGTGCCAGCAGGGACCCGGGCGGCTCTAACTATGGCTACACCTTC

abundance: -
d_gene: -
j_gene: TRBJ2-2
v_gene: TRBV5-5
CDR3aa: CASSLLDRTGELFF
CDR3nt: TGTGCCAGCAGCTTGCTGGACAGAACCGGGGAGCTGTTTTTT

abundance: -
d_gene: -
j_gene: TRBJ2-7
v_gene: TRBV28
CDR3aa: CASSRYGVGQYF
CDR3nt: TGTGCCAGCAGTCGCTACGGAGTCGGGCAGTACTTC

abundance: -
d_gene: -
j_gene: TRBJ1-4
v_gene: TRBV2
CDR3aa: CASSFIALNEKLFF
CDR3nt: TGTGCCAGCAGCTTTATCGCGTTAAATGAAAAACTGTTTTTT

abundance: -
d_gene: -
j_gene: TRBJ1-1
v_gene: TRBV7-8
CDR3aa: CASSFRDGTSGEAFF
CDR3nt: TGTGCCAGCAGCTTCAGGGATGGCACGTCCGGTGAAGCTTTCTTT

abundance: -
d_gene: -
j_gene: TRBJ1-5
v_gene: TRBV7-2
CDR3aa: CASSLAGSNQPQHF
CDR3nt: TGTGCCAGCAGCTTAGCGGGGTCCAATCAGCCCCAGCATTTT

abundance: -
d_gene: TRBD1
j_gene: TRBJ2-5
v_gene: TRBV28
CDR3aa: CASSIGTVSPQYF
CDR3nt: TGTGCCAGCAGCATTGGGACAGTATCGCCCCAGTACTTC

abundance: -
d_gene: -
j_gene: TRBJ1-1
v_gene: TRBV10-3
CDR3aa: CAISAPDLGEAFF
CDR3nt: TGTGCCATCAGTGCCCCGGATTTGGGAGAAGCTTTCTTT

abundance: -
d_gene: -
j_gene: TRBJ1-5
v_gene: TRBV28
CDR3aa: CASSRGGSPQPQHF
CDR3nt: TGTGCCAGCAGTCGGGGGGGCAGCCCTCAGCCCCAGCATTTT

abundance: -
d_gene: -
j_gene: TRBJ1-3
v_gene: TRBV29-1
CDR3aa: CSVGGSGNTIYF
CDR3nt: TGCAGCGTTGGTGGGTCTGGAAACACCATATATTTT

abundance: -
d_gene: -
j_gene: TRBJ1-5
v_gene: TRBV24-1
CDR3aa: CATSDFSTGVDQPQHF
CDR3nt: TGTGCCACCAGTGATTTTTCAACAGGTGTGGATCAGCCCCAGCATTTT

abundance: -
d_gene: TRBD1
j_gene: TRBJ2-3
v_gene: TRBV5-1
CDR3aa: CASSPDRPRRPDTQYF
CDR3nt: TGCGCCAGCAGCCCGGACAGGCCACGCCGTCCCGATACGCAGTATTTT